This TCR beta chain appears in the sequencing data of a study of chronic HIV infection and antiretroviral therapy. TCRdb re-analysed the 5' RACE reads in MiXCR, keeping a single row per CDR3 protein. In the table there are 30,000 to 45,000 distinct CDR3 sequences, about 7.4% of which are singletons. This clonotype was counted at least ten times. The trim removed 4 bases at V and 3 bases at J, leaving 2 bases unmatched. Per the germline V gene, CDR1 is KGHSH and CDR2 is LQKENI. This CDR3 region has 13 residues. The genes are TRBV18 and TRBJ1-2, with 7 bases matching TRBD1. Source material: peripheral blood. The TCR was taken from an adult who had HIV and had not received antiretroviral therapy, or was an uninfected healthy control (not recorded which). DNA for the CDR3: TGTGCCAGCTCACGGGACAGTGACTATGGCTACACCTTC. Protein sequence: CASSRDSDYGYTF.